This T cell receptor (beta chain) derives from a study of beta chain features in type 1 diabetes. Whole-study findings and limits: Significant though moderate, a shortening of TCRB CDR3s appeared in all four CD4+ subsets of Type 1 diabetes patients.

Expressed TCRB transcripts got sequenced, as all isolated RNA was reverse transcribed. The table came from immunoSEQ multiplex PCR; TCRdb's copy has only in-frame clones and leaves some out. Seen here are around 240,000 clones, 15% to 20% observed once, and the top ten hold about 0.085%. This clone is a singleton in its sample. What it binds is unknown. V was trimmed by 3 bases and J by 4 bases, leaving 14 bases between them. Germline V lookup: CDR1 SNHLY, CDR2 FYNNEI. This CDR3 comprises 15 residues. The source of this sequence is a man aged 25-45 years with type 1 diabetes. The sequenced sample consisted of naive CD4+ T cells from blood. The chain combines TRBV2 with TRBJ2-3; D possibly corresponds to TRBD1 (5 bases). The CDR3 DNA sequence: TGTGCCAGCAGTGACTGGGGCCTGCAGGCAGATACGCAGTATTTT. It is translated as CASSDWGLQADTQYF.